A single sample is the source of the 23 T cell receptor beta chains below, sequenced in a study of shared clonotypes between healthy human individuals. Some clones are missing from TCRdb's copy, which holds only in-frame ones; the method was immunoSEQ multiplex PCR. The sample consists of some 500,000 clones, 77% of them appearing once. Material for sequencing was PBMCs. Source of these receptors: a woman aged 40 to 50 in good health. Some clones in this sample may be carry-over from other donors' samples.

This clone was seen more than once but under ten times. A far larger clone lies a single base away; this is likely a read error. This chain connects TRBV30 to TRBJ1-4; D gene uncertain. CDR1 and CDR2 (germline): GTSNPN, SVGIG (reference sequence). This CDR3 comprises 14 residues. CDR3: CAWSQAFLNEKLLF. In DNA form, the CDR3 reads TGTGCCTGGAGTCAGGCATTCCTCAATGAAAAACTGCTTTTT.

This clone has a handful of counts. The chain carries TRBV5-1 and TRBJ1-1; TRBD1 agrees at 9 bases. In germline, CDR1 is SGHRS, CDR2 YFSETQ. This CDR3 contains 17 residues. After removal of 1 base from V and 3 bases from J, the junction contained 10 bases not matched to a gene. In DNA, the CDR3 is TGCGCCAGCAGCTTGCCCACAGGGGGCTCGGGATACACTGAAGCTTTCTTT. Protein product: CASSLPTGGSGYTEAFF.

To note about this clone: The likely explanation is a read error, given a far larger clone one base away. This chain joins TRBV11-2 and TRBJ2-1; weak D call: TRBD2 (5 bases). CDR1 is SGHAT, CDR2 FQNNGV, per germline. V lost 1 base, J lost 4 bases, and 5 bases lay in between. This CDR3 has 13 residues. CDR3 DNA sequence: TGTGCCAGCAGCTTAGGAGGGTACAATGAGCAGTTCTTC. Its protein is CASSLGGYNEQFF.

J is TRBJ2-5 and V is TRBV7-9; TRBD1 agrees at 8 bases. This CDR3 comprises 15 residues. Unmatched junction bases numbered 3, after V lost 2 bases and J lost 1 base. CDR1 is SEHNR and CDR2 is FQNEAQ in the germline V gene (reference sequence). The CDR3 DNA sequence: TGTGCCAGCAGCTTACAGGGGGCCGGCCAAGAGACCCAGTACTTC. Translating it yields CASSLQGAGQETQYF. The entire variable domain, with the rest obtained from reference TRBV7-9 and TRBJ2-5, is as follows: DTGVSQNPRHKITKRGQNVTFRCDPISEHNRLYWYRQTLGQGPEFLTYFQNEAQLEKSRLLSDRFSAERPKGSFSTLEIQRTEQGDSAMYLCASSLQGAGQETQYFGPGTRLLVL.

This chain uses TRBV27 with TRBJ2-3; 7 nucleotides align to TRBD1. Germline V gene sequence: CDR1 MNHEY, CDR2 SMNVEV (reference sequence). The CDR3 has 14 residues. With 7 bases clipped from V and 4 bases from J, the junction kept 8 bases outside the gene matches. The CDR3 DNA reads TGTGCCAGCAACGACAGGGCGCTCGCAGATACGCAGTATTTT. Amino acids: CASNDRALADTQYF.

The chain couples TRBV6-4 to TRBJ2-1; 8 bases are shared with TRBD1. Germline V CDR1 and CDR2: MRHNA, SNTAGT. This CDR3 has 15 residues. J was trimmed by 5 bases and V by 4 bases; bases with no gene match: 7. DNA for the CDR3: TGTGCCAGCAGTGTAGCGGCAGGGGGCAACAATGAGCAGTTCTTC. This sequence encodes CASSVAAGGNNEQFF.

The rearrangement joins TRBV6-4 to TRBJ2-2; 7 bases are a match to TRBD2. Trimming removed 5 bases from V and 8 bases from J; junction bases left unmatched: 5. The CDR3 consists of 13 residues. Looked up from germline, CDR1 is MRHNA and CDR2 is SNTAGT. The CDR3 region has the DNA TGTGCCAGCAGTCCTCGGACTAGGGGGGAGCTGTTTTTT. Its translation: CASSPRTRGELFF.

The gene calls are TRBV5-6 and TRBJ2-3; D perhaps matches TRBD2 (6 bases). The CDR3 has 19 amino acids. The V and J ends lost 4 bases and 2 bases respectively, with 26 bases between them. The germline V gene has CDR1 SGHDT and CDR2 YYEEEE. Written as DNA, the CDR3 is TGTGCCAGCAGCCTACTAGGATTTTGGGACTTTTCCGTCACAGATACGCAGTATTTT. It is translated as CASSLLGFWDFSVTDTQYF.

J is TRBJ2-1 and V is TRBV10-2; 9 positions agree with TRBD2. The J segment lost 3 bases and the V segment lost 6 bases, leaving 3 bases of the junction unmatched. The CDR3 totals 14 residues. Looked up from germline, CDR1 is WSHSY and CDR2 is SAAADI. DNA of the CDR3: TGCGCCAGCAGGACTAGCGGAGACTACAATGAGCAGTTCTTC. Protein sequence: CASRTSGDYNEQFF.

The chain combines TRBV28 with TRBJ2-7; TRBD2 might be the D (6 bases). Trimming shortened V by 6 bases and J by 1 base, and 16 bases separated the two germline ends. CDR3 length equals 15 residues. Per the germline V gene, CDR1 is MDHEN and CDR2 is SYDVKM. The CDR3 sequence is CASSQELAFSYEQYF. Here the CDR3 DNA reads TGTGCCAGCAGCCAAGAGCTAGCGTTTTCCTACGAGCAGTACTTC.

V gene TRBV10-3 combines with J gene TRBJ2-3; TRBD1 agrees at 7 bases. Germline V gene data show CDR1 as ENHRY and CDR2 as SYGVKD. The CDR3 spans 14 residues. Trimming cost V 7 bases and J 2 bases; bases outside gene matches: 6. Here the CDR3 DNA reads TGTGCCATCACTCCGGGACAGCCCACAGATACGCAGTATTTT. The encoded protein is CAITPGQPTDTQYF.

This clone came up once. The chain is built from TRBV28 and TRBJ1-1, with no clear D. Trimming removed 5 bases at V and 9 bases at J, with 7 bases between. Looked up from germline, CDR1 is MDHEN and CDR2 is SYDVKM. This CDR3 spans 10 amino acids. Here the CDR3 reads CASSDNKAFF. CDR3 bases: TGTGCCAGCAGTGACAACAAAGCTTTCTTT. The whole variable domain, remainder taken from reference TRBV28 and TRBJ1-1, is DVKVTQSSRYLVKRTGEKVFLECVQDMDHENMFWYRQDPGLGLRLIYFSYDVKMKEKGDIPEGYSVSREKKERFSLILESASTNQTSMYLCASSDNKAFFGQGTRLTVV.

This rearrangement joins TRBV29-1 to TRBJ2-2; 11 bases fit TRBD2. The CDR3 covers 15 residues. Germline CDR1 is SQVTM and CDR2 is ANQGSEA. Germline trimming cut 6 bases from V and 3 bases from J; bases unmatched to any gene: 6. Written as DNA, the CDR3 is TGCAGCGTCCAGGGGACTAGCGGCCACACCGGGGAGCTGTTTTTT. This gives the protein CSVQGTSGHTGELFF.

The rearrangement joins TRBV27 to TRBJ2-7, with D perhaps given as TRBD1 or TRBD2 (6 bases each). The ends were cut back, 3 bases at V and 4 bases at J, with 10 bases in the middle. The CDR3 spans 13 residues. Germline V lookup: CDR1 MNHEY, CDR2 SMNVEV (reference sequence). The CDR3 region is CASSLQGRYEQYF. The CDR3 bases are TGTGCCAGCAGTTTGCAGGGGAGGTACGAGCAGTACTTC.

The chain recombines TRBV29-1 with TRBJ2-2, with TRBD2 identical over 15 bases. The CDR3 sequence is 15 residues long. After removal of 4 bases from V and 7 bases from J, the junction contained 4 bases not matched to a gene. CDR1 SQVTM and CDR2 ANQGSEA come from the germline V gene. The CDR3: CSVGTSGRVGGELFF. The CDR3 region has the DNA TGCAGCGTTGGGACTAGCGGGAGGGTTGGCGGGGAGCTGTTTTTT.

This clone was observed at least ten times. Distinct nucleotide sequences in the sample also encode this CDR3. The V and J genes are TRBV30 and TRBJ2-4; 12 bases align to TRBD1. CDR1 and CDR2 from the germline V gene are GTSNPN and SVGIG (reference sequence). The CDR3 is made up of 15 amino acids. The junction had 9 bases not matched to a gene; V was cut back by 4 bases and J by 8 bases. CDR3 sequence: CAWTIGTGGRDIQYF. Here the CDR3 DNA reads TGTGCCTGGACCATTGGGACAGGGGGCAGGGACATTCAGTACTTC.

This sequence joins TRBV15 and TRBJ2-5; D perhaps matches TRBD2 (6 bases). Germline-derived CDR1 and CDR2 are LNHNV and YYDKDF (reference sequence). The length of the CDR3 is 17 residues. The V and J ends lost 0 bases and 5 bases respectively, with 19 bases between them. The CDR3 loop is CATSRDRGGHQQETQYF. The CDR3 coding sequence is TGTGCCACCAGCAGAGATCGGGGAGGTCACCAACAGGAGACCCAGTACTTC. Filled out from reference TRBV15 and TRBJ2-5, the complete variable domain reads DAMVIQNPRYQVTQFGKPVTLSCSQTLNHNVMYWYQQKSSQAPKLLFHYYDKDFNNEADTPDNFQSRRPNTSFCFLDIRSPGLGDTAMYLCATSRDRGGHQQETQYFGPGTRLLVL.

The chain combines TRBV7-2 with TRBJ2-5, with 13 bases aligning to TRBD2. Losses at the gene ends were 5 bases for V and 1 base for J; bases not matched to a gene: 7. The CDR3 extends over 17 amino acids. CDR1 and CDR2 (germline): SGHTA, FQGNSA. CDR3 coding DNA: TGTGCCAGCAGCCGGGGACTAGCGGGACCGGCCCAAGAGACCCAGTACTTC. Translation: CASSRGLAGPAQETQYF. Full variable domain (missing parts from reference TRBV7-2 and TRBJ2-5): GAGVSQSPSNKVTEKGKDVELRCDPISGHTALYWYRQSLGQGLEFLIYFQGNSAPDKSGLPSDRFSAERTGGSVSTLTIQRTQQEDSAVYLCASSRGLAGPAQETQYFGPGTRLLVL.

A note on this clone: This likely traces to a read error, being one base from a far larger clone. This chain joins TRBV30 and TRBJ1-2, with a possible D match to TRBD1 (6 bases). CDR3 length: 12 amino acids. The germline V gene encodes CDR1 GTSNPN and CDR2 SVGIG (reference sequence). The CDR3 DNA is TGTGCCCAAGAGGGGGGACCCTATGGATACACCTTC. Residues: CAQEGGPYGYTF.

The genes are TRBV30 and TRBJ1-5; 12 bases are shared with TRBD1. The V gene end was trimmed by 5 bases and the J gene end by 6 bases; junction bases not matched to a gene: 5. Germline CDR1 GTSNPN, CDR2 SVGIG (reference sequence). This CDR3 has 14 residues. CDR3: CAWAGTGGVQPQHF. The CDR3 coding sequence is TGTGCCTGGGCCGGGACAGGGGGCGTTCAGCCCCAGCATTTT.

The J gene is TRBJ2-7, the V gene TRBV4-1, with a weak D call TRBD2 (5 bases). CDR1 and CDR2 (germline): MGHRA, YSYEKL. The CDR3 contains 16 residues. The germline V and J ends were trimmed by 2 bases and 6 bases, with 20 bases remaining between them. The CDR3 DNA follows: TGCGCCAGCAGCCAACAGACTACCACCCCGACCGGCGAGCAGTACTTC. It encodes CASSQQTTTPTGEQYF.

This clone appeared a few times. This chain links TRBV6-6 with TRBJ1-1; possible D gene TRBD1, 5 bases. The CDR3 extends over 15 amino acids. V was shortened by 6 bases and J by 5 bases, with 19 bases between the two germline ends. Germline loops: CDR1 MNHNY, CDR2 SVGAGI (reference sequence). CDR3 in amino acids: CASSRGTAATTEAFF. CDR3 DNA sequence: TGTGCCAGCAGCCGAGGGACTGCGGCGACAACTGAAGCTTTCTTT.

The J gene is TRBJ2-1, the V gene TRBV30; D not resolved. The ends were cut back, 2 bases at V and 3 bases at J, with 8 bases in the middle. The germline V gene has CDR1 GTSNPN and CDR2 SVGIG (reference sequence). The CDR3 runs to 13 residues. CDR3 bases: TGTGCCTGGAGTCCATACAGCTACAATGAGCAGTTCTTC. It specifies CAWSPYSYNEQFF.